The clone carrying this T cell receptor beta chain showed up just once. The antigen remains unidentified. According to the study, genomic DNA was the template for TCR beta VDJ and CDR3 profiling. TCRdb redid the calling of the reads with MiXCR, one entry per CDR3 protein. The data hold some 180,000 distinct CDR3 sequences, with around half observed a single time. The sample belongs to a study of CD8+CD57+ T cells in acquired aplastic anemia. Overall study: On average, sorted CD4+ and CD8+ cells gave around 3 ug of DNA. For CD4+ cells, healthy donors had an average of roughly 9.8 million reads.

In germline, CDR1 is SQVTM, CDR2 ANQGSEA. There are 9 residues in the CDR3. V lost 5 bases and J 6 bases, leaving 4 bases between the germline ends. General observations from the study: Patients and controls had CD8+ Simpson's diversity values that were not significantly distinct. Found in both controls and patients were around 29 CD8+ CDR3 sequences.

The sequence was obtained from a human donor in good health. The chain carries TRBV29-1 and TRBJ1-1; the D is unclear. Material: sorted CD4+, CD8+, or CD8+CD57+ T cells (not recorded which) from PBMCs. The CDR3 is CSVSSEAFF. The DNA of the CDR3 is TGCAGCGTTTCTTCTGAAGCTTTCTTT.